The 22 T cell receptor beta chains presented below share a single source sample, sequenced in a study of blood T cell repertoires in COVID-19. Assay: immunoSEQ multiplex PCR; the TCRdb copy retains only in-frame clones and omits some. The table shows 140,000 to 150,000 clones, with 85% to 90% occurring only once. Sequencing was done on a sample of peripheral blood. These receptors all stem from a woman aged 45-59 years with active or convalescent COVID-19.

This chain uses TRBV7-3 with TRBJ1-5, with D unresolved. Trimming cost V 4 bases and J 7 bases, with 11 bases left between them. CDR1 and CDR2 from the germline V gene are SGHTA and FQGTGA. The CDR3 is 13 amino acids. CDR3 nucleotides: TGTGCCAGCAGCTATAGAGTAGCCCAGCCCCAGCATTTT. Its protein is CASSYRVAQPQHF.

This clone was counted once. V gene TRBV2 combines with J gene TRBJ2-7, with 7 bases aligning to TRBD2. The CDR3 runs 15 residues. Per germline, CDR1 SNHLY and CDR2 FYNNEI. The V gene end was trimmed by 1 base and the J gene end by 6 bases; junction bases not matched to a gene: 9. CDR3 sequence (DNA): TGTGCCAGCAGTGAAGGTGGACTAGGCCTAGGCGAGCAGTACTTC. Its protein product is CASSEGGLGLGEQYF.

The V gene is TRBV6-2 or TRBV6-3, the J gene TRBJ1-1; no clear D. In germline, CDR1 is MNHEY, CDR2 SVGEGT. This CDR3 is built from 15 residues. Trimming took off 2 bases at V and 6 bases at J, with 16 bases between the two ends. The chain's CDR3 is CASSYGVRVGAEAFF. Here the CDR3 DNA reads TGTGCCAGCAGTTACGGGGTGAGGGTGGGCGCTGAAGCTTTCTTT.

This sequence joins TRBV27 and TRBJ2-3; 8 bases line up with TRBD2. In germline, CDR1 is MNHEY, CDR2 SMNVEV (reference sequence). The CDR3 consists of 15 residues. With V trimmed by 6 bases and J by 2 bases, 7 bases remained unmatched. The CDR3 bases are TGTGCCAGCAGCCCCGGGACTAGACCCACAGATACGCAGTATTTT. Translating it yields CASSPGTRPTDTQYF.

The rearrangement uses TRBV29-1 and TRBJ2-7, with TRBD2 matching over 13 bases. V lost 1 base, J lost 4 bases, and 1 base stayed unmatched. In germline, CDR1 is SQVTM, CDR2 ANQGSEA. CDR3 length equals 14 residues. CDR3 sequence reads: CSVEGTSGSYEQYF. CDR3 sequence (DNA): TGCAGCGTTGAAGGGACTAGCGGGAGTTACGAGCAGTACTTC.

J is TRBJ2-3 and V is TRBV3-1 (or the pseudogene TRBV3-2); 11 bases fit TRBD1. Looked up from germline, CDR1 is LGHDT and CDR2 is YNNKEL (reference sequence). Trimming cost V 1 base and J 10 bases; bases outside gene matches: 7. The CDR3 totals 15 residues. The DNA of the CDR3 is TGTGCCAGCAGCCAAGTTGGACAGGGGGCCTCCTCGCAGTATTTT. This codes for CASSQVGQGASSQYF.

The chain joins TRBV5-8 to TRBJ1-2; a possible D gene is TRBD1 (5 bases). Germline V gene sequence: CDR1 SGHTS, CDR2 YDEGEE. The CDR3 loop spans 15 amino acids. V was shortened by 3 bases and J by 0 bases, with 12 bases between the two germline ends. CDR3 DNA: TGTGCCAGCAGCTGGGGCCGGAGTTCTAACTATGGCTACACCTTC. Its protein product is CASSWGRSSNYGYTF.

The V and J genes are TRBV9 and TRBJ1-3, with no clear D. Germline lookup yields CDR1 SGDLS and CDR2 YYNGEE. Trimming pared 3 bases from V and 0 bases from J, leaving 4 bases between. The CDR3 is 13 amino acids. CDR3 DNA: TGTGCCAGCAGCGCGGTCTCTGGAAACACCATATATTTT. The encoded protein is CASSAVSGNTIYF.

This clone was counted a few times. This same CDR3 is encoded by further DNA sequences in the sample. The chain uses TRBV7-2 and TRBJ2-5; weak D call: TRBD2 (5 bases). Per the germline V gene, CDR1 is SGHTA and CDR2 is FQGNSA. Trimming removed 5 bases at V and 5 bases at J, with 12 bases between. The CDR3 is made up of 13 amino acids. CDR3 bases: TGTGCCAGCAGCCAGCACCGAGGGGAGACCCAGTACTTC. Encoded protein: CASSQHRGETQYF.

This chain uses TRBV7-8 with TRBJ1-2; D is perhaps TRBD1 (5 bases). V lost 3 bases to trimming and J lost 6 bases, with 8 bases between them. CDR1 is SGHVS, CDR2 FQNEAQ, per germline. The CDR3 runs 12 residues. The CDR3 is CASSFGGDGYTF. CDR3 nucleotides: TGTGCCAGCAGCTTTGGGGGGGATGGCTACACCTTC.

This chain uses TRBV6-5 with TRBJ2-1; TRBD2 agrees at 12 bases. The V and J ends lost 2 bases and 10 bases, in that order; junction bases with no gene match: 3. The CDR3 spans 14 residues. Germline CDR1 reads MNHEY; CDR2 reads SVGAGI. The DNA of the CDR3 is TGTGCCAGCAGTTACCCCGGGACTAGCGGGGAGCAGTTCTTC. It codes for CASSYPGTSGEQFF.

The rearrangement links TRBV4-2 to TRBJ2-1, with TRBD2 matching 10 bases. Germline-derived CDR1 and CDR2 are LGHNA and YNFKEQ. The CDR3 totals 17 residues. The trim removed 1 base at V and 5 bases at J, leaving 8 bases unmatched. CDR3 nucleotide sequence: TGTGCCAGCAGCCAAGCCGAAACTAGCGGGGAGCACAATGAGCAGTTCTTC. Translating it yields CASSQAETSGEHNEQFF.

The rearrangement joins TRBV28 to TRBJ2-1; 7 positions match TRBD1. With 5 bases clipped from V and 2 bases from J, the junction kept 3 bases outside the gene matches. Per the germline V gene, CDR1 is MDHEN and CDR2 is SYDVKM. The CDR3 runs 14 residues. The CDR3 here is CASSTQGAYNEQFF. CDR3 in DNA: TGTGCCAGCAGTACTCAGGGGGCCTACAATGAGCAGTTCTTC.

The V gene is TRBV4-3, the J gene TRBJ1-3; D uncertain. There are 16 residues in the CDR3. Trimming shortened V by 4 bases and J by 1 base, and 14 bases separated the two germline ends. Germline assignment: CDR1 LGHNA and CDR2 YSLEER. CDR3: CASSRGRERSGNTIYF. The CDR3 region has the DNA TGCGCCAGCAGCCGCGGGAGGGAGCGGTCTGGAAACACCATATATTTT.

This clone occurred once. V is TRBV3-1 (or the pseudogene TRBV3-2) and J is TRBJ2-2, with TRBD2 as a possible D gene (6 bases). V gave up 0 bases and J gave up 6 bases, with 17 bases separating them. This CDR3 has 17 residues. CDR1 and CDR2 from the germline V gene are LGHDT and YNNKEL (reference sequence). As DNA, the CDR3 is TGTGCCAGCAGCCAAGATTCGACCGCTGGAGGGTCCGGGGAGCTGTTTTTT. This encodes CASSQDSTAGGSGELFF.

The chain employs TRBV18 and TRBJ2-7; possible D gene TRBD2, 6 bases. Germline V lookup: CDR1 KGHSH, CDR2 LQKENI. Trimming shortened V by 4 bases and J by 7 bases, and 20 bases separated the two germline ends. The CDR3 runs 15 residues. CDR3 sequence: CASSRNGGGPEEQYF. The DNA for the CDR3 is TGTGCCAGCTCACGCAACGGGGGTGGCCCTGAGGAGCAGTACTTC.

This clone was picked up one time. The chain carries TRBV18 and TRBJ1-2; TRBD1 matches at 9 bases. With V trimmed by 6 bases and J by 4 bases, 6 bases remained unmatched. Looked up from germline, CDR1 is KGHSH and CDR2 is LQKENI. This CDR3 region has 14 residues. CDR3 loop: CASSGQGAGYGYTF. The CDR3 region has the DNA TGTGCCAGCTCGGGACAGGGTGCGGGCTATGGCTACACCTTC.

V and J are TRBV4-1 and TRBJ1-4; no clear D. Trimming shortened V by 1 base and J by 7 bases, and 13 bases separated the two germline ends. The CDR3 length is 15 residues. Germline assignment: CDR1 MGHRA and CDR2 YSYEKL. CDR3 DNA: TGCGCCAGCAGCCAAGGACTCTCCGGCGGTGAAAAACTGTTTTTT. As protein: CASSQGLSGGEKLFF.

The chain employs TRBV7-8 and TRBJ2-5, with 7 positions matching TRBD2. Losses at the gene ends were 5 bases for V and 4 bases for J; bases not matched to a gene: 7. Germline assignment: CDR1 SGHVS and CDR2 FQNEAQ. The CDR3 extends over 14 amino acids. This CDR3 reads CASSTGTTAETQYF. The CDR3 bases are TGTGCCAGCAGCACCGGGACTACGGCAGAGACCCAGTACTTC.

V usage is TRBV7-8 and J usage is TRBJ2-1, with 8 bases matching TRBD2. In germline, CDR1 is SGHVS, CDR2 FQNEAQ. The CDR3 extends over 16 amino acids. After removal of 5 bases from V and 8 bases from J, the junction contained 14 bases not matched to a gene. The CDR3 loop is CASSQTGTSVLDEQFF. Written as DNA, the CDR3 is TGTGCCAGCAGCCAAACCGGGACTAGTGTTCTCGATGAGCAGTTCTTC. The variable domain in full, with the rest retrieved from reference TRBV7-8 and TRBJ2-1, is GAGVSQSPRYKVAKRGQDVALRCDPISGHVSLFWYQQALGQGPEFLTYFQNEAQLDKSGLPSDRFFAERPEGSVSTLKIQRTQQEDSAVYLCASSQTGTSVLDEQFFGPGTRLTVL.

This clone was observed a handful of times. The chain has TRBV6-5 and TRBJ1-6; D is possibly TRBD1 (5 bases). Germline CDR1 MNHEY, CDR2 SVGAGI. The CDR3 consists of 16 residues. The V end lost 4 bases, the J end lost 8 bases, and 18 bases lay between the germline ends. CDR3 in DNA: TGTGCCAGCAGTTCCAGACAGTCTGATTGGGATTCACCCCTCCACTTT. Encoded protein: CASSSRQSDWDSPLHF.

CDR3 sequence: CASSSWDRNTGELFF. In nucleotides, the CDR3 is TGTGCCAGCAGTTCTTGGGACAGAAACACCGGGGAGCTGTTTTTT. The rearrangement joins TRBV27 to TRBJ2-2, with 7 bases that match TRBD1. With V trimmed by 4 bases and J by 2 bases, 4 bases remained unmatched. CDR3 length: 15 residues. CDR1 and CDR2 from the germline V gene are MNHEY and SMNVEV (reference sequence).